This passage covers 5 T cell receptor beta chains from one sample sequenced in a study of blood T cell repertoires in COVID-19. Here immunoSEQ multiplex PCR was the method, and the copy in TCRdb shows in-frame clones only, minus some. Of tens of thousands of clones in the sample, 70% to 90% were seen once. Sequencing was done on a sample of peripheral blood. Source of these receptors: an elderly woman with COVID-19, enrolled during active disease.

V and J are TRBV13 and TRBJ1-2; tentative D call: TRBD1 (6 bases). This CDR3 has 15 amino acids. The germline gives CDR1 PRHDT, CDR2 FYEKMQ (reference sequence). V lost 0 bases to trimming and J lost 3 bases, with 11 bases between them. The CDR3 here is CASSLGGQGHYGYTF. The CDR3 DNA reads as TGTGCCAGCAGCTTAGGAGGGCAGGGGCACTATGGCTACACCTTC.

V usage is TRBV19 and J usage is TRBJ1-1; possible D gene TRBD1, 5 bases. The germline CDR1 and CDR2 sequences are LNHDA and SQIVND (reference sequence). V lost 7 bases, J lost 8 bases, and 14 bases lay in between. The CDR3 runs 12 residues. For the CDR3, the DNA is TGTGCCAGTACCTTTCCCGGGGGAGAAGCTTTCTTT. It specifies CASTFPGGEAFF.

CDR3 loop: CASSLRQATNEKLFF. The CDR3 DNA sequence: TGCGCCAGCAGCTTGCGACAGGCAACTAATGAAAAACTGTTTTTT. The chain joins TRBV5-1 to TRBJ1-4, with D tentatively TRBD1 (6 bases). CDR1 and CDR2 from the germline V gene are SGHRS and YFSETQ. Between the trimmed V and J ends, which lost 1 base and 0 bases, there was a span of 7 bases. This CDR3 spans 15 amino acids.

CDR3 residues: CASSRGLLNSYEQYF. CDR3 nucleotide sequence: TGTGCCAGCAGCCGGGGACTACTTAACTCCTACGAGCAGTACTTC. This chain connects TRBV28 to TRBJ2-7, with 7 positions matching TRBD2. Germline V gives CDR1 MDHEN, CDR2 SYDVKM. V shed 6 bases, J shed 0 bases, and the junction held 8 bases outside the gene matches. The CDR3 spans 15 residues.

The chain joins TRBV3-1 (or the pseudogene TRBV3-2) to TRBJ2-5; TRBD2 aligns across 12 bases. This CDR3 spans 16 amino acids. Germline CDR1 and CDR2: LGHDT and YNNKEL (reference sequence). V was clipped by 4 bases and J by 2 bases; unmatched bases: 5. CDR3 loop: CASSLRLAGEQETQYF. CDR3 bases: TGTGCCAGCAGCCTCAGACTAGCGGGGGAACAAGAGACCCAGTACTTC.